The 23 T cell receptor beta chains below come from one sample, sequenced in a study of patients and donors after allogeneic stem cell transplantation (dated by TCRdb to the early 2020s). Library preparation used RT-PCR. Sequencer: NextSeq 550. The public reads were run again by TCRdb, first through fastp at Q25 and then through MiXCR, and only productive beta chains were kept. Each entry merges the rows of one CDR3 protein and shows their most common DNA and genes. In this sample the table shows about 200,000 distinct CDR3 sequences, around 41% of which occur a single time. The ten largest make up 11% of the sample. Sequenced material: blood, either unsorted or a sorted T cell fraction (not recorded which). The receptor set was obtained from a human donor who was either an allogeneic HSCT recipient or a stem cell or donor lymphocyte infusion donor (not recorded which). It is not recorded whose cells these are; they may come from a transplant donor.

The chain employs TRBV6-2 or TRBV6-3 and TRBJ1-5; no clear D gene. CDR3 length: 16 residues. Germline CDR1 is MNHEY and CDR2 is SVGEGT. Deletions cut 8 bases from V and 0 bases from J, with 17 bases between. DNA for the CDR3: TGTGCCAGCCGCCTCCGACGGTCAAATAGCAATCAGCCCCAGCATTTT. This encodes CASRLRRSNSNQPQHF.

This chain uses TRBV20-1 with TRBJ1-4; D uncertain. The germline V gene encodes CDR1 DFQATT and CDR2 SNEGSKA (reference sequence). Trimming removed 5 bases at V and 5 bases at J, with 9 bases between. The CDR3 runs 12 residues. The CDR3 loop is CSARHLNEKLFF. The CDR3 nucleotides are TGCAGTGCTCGCCATTTAAATGAAAAACTGTTTTTT.

The gene calls are TRBV24-1 and TRBJ1-5; D not certain. Germline assignment: CDR1 KGHDR and CDR2 SFDVKD. The length of the CDR3 is 12 residues. Trimming shortened V by 3 bases and J by 7 bases, and 6 bases separated the two germline ends. The CDR3 DNA is TGTGCCACCAGTGATGCGGGCCAGCCCCAGCATTTT. It translates to CATSDAGQPQHF.

This clonotype was counted a few times. The chain recombines TRBV27 with TRBJ1-6; no clear D gene. Germline V gene lookup returns CDR1 MNHEY and CDR2 SMNVEV (reference sequence). The V end lost 7 bases, the J end lost 2 bases, and 9 bases lay between the germline ends. The CDR3 consists of 14 residues. CDR3 region: CASTLHPYNSPLHF. CDR3 coding DNA: TGTGCCAGCACTCTCCACCCCTATAATTCACCCCTCCACTTT.

This sequence joins TRBV24-1 and TRBJ2-1; D may be TRBD1 (5 bases). V was clipped by 4 bases and J by 4 bases, with 10 bases between them. This CDR3 has 14 amino acids. Looked up from germline, CDR1 is KGHDR and CDR2 is SFDVKD. CDR3 in DNA: TGTGCCACCAGTGACGCCCGACAGTACAATGAGCAGTTCTTC. This translates into CATSDARQYNEQFF.

A few counts support this clonotype. The genes are TRBV9 and TRBJ1-4; D unclear. CDR1 is SGDLS and CDR2 is YYNGEE in the germline V gene. The CDR3 extends over 14 amino acids. V dropped 3 bases and J dropped 0 bases, with 6 bases sitting between them. As DNA, the CDR3 is TGTGCCAGCAGCGCCGGTACAACTAATGAAAAACTGTTTTTT. Translated: CASSAGTTNEKLFF.

This chain links TRBV28 with TRBJ2-3; TRBD2 matches at 7 bases. After removal of 1 base from V and 5 bases from J, the junction contained 15 bases not matched to a gene. Germline V gene lookup returns CDR1 MDHEN and CDR2 SYDVKM. The CDR3 has 18 residues. The CDR3 loop reads CASSLYLTSADRGDTQYF. In nucleotides, the CDR3 is TGTGCCAGCAGTTTATACCTAACTAGCGCAGATAGGGGAGATACGCAGTATTTT.

In its sample, this clonotype was seen a few times. The chain is built from TRBV20-1 and TRBJ2-7, with D tentatively TRBD1 (5 bases). The CDR3 is 14 amino acids. Germline CDR1 reads DFQATT; CDR2 reads SNEGSKA (reference sequence). Trimming left V 6 bases short and J 6 bases short, with 21 bases between. CDR3 amino acids: CSATDQGRFSEQYF. CDR3 nucleotide sequence: TGCAGTGCCACGGACCAGGGTAGATTTTCCGAGCAGTACTTC.

The gene calls are TRBV20-1 and TRBJ2-6; D remains ambiguous. V shed 2 bases and J shed 4 bases, with 9 bases lying between them. The CDR3 has 14 residues. CDR1 is DFQATT, CDR2 SNEGSKA, per germline (reference sequence). The CDR3 DNA reads as TGCAGTGCTAGAAATCAGTGGGGGGCCAACGTCCTGACTTTC. It specifies CSARNQWGANVLTF.

A remark on this clonotype: One end of the junction varies from germline; a read error may be responsible. This CDR3 is CASTLAGIDGYTF. CDR3 nucleotides: TGTGCCAGCACCTTGGCCGGGATCGATGGCTACACCTTC. V and J are TRBV5-8 and TRBJ1-2; no clear D gene. The CDR3 is made up of 13 amino acids. Germline assignment: CDR1 SGHTS and CDR2 YDEGEE.

By sample share, this clonotype is large. CDR3: CASSLRQGPMDEQFF. CDR3 bases: TGTGCCAGCAGCTTAAGGCAGGGACCCATGGATGAGCAGTTCTTC. V usage is TRBV11-2 and J usage is TRBJ2-1, with D perhaps matching TRBD1 or TRBD2 (5 bases each). V was clipped by 2 bases and J by 8 bases, with 16 bases between them. The germline V gene encodes CDR1 SGHAT and CDR2 FQNNGV. CDR3 length: 15 residues.

This clonotype turned up a few times. This sequence joins TRBV5-4 and TRBJ1-1; D is unresolved. The germline V gene has CDR1 SGHNT and CDR2 YYREEE (reference sequence). Trimming cost V 1 base and J 8 bases, with 18 bases left between them. CDR3 length: 15 residues. CDR3 region: CASSLSLDGHGEAFF. The CDR3 DNA reads as TGTGCCAGCAGCTTGAGTCTCGACGGGCATGGAGAAGCTTTCTTT.

CDR3 sequence: CASSLIGTSTDTQYF. The DNA for the CDR3 is TGTGCCAGCAGCTTAATTGGGACTAGCACAGATACGCAGTATTTT. The chain combines TRBV7-3 with TRBJ2-3; D might be TRBD2 (6 bases). Germline-derived CDR1 and CDR2 are SGHTA and FQGTGA. The CDR3 sequence is 15 residues long. Trimming left V 1 base short and J 0 bases short, with 8 bases between.

This clonotype was seen only once. The J gene is TRBJ2-7, the V gene TRBV29-1; perhaps TRBD1 as D (5 bases). The V end lost 7 bases, the J end lost 3 bases, and 10 bases lay between the germline ends. CDR1 and CDR2 (germline): SQVTM, ANQGSEA. The CDR3 contains 11 residues. CDR3 loop: CSGRVSYEQYF. Here the CDR3 DNA reads TGCAGCGGCAGGGTGAGCTACGAGCAGTACTTC.

V is TRBV7-8 and J is TRBJ1-1, with a weak D call TRBD1 (5 bases). Trimming stripped 3 bases from V and 1 base from J, with 12 bases between. This CDR3 comprises 15 residues. Germline assignment: CDR1 SGHVS and CDR2 FQNEAQ. The CDR3 region has the DNA TGTGCCAGCAGCTTCAGGACGGGGACGAACACTGAAGCTTTCTTT. Translation gives CASSFRTGTNTEAFF. Together with reference TRBV7-8 and TRBJ1-1, the CDR3 gives the full variable domain: GAGVSQSPRYKVAKRGQDVALRCDPISGHVSLFWYQQALGQGPEFLTYFQNEAQLDKSGLPSDRFFAERPEGSVSTLKIQRTQQEDSAVYLCASSFRTGTNTEAFFGQGTRLTVV.

This clonotype was seen only a few times. The gene calls are TRBV12-3 or TRBV12-4 and TRBJ1-1; possibly TRBD1 for D (6 bases). This CDR3 has 13 amino acids. Trimming took off 5 bases at V and 8 bases at J, with 15 bases between the two ends. The CDR3: CASSTVTGTEAFF. CDR3 DNA sequence: TGTGCCAGCAGTACCGTGACAGGCACCGAAGCTTTCTTT.

The V gene is TRBV25-1, the J gene TRBJ1-5; the match to TRBD1 covers 7 bases. Trimming removed 5 bases from V and 12 bases from J; junction bases left unmatched: 4. The CDR3 sequence is 11 residues long. In germline, CDR1 is MGHDK, CDR2 SYGVNS. Written as DNA, the CDR3 is TGTGCCAGCAGTACAGGGGCCTTCCAGCATTTT. This codes for CASSTGAFQHF.

This clonotype was observed a few times. This rearrangement joins TRBV12-3 or TRBV12-4 to TRBJ2-3; D might be TRBD1 (5 bases). The CDR3 totals 14 residues. V was clipped by 5 bases and J by 2 bases, with 11 bases between them. The DNA of the CDR3 is TGTGCCAGCAGTCCCCGACAGATCACAGATACGCAGTATTTT. This translates into CASSPRQITDTQYF.

The chain employs TRBV3-1 and TRBJ2-5; tentative D call: TRBD1 (6 bases). This CDR3 contains 16 residues. Trimming removed 5 bases from V and 0 bases from J, with 16 bases in between. Per the germline V gene, CDR1 is LGHDT and CDR2 is YNNKEL (reference sequence). The DNA of the CDR3 is TGTGCCAGCAGCGCGAGGGGGTCGATCTACCAAGAGACCCAGTACTTC. Protein sequence: CASSARGSIYQETQYF.

The CDR3 DNA sequence: TGCAGTGCTAGGACAGGGACTACCCTCGCGCAGTATTTT. Its protein is CSARTGTTLAQYF. This chain links TRBV20-1 with TRBJ2-3, with D possibly being TRBD1 or TRBD2 (7 bases each). The V gene's germline CDR1 is DFQATT and CDR2 SNEGSKA (reference sequence). This CDR3 has 13 residues. V was pared by 3 bases and J by 10 bases, with 17 bases between.

Worth noting for this clonotype: Since a much larger clone is just one base distant, this may be a read error. The chain combines TRBV9 with TRBJ2-1; D might be TRBD2 (6 bases). The CDR3 sequence is 19 residues long. Trimming removed 0 bases from V and 2 bases from J, with 21 bases in between. Germline assignment: CDR1 SGDLS and CDR2 YYNGEE. The CDR3 here is CASSVGGLTGPTAYNEQFF. CDR3 bases: TGTGCCAGCAGCGTAGGTGGACTAACGGGCCCGACAGCCTACAATGAGCAGTTCTTC.

The sample holds a few counts of this clonotype. The CDR3 region is CASSQDRGVFSSPLHF. CDR3 DNA: TGTGCCAGCAGCCAAGATCGGGGGGTCTTTAGCTCACCCCTCCACTTT. This chain links TRBV3-1 with TRBJ1-6, with D maybe TRBD1 (5 bases). Per germline, CDR1 LGHDT and CDR2 YNNKEL (reference sequence). The CDR3 length is 16 residues. V lost 0 bases, J lost 10 bases, and 16 bases lay in between.

The rearrangement uses TRBV2 and TRBJ1-6; 10 positions agree with TRBD1. Germline V gene data show CDR1 as SNHLY and CDR2 as FYNNEI. V shed 6 bases and J 11 bases; nucleotides not matched to a gene: 4. This CDR3 spans 13 amino acids. The CDR3 sequence is CASSRDRGAPLHF. The CDR3 region has the DNA TGTGCCAGCAGCCGGGACAGGGGAGCACCCCTCCACTTT.